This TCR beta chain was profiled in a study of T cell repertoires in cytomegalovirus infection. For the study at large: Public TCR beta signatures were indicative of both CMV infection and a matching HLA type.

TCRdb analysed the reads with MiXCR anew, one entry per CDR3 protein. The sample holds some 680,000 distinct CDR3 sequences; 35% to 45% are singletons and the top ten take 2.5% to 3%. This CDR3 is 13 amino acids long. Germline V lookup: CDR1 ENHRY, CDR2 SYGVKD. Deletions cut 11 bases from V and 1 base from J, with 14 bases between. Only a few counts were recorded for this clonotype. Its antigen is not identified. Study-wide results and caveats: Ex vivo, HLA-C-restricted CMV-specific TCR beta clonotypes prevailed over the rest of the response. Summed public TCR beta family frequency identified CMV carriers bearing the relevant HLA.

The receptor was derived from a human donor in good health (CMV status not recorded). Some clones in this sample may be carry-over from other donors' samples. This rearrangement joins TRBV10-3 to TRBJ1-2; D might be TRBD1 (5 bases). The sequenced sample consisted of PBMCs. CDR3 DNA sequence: TGTGCCGTACAGGAGCCGCATAACTATGGCTACACCTTC. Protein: CAVQEPHNYGYTF.